Each of the 8 T cell receptor beta chains below was sequenced from the same sample in a study of blood T cell repertoires in COVID-19. Data came from immunoSEQ multiplex PCR; TCRdb stores just in-frame clones and leaves some out. The sample lists 75,000 to 90,000 clones, around four fifths occurring once. Sequencing was carried out using peripheral blood. The receptor set was obtained from a man older than 75 with active or convalescent COVID-19.

The V gene is TRBV23-1, the J gene TRBJ2-7, with 7 bases lining up with TRBD1. TRBV23-1 is an ORF; its function is uncertain. J was trimmed by 4 bases and V by 3 bases; bases with no gene match: 6. CDR3 length: 14 residues. In DNA form, the CDR3 reads TGCGCCAGCAGTCACCTTGGGACAGCTTACGAGCAGTACGTC. As protein: CASSHLGTAYEQYV.

The J gene is TRBJ2-3, the V gene TRBV3-1 (or the pseudogene TRBV3-2); 10 nucleotides agree with TRBD2. J gave up 7 bases and V 2 bases, and 12 bases lay outside the gene matches. Germline lookup yields CDR1 LGHDT and CDR2 YNNKEL (reference sequence). The CDR3 has 17 residues. The CDR3 loop reads CASSQFTSGGAWNTQYF. The DNA of the CDR3 is TGTGCCAGCAGCCAATTCACAAGCGGGGGGGCGTGGAATACGCAGTATTTT.

The sample holds one count of this clone. V usage is TRBV6-1 and J usage is TRBJ1-3; TRBD1 is a possible D gene (5 bases). Looked up from germline, CDR1 is MNHNS and CDR2 is SASEGT. There are 16 residues in the CDR3. V was trimmed by 0 bases and J by 2 bases, leaving 11 bases between them. The CDR3, as DNA: TGTGCCAGCAGTGAAGCGCGGTGGGGCGCTGGAAACACCATATATTTT. It yields the protein CASSEARWGAGNTIYF.

V gene TRBV29-1 combines with J gene TRBJ1-1; the D gene is possibly TRBD1 (5 bases). CDR1 is SQVTM and CDR2 is ANQGSEA in the germline V gene. Trimming pared 8 bases from V and 4 bases from J, leaving 17 bases between. This CDR3 region has 13 residues. The chain's CDR3 is CSSSGGRGTEAFF. The CDR3 nucleotides are TGCAGCTCTTCGGGGGGAAGGGGCACTGAAGCTTTCTTT.

The chain joins TRBV9 to TRBJ1-6; 9 nucleotides align to TRBD1. This CDR3 region has 14 residues. The germline CDR1 and CDR2 sequences are SGDLS and YYNGEE. V lost 4 bases to trimming and J lost 8 bases; unmatched junction nucleotides: 4. CDR3 in amino acids: CASSTGQGHSPLHF. The CDR3 nucleotides are TGTGCCAGCAGCACGGGACAGGGTCATTCACCCCTCCACTTT.

The chain uses TRBV5-6 and TRBJ2-7; D may be TRBD2 (5 bases). Germline CDR1 SGHDT, CDR2 YYEEEE. The CDR3 covers 14 residues. The germline V and J ends were trimmed by 7 bases and 7 bases, with 21 bases remaining between them. CDR3 nucleotide sequence: TGTGCCAGCGGAATCTGGTCGGGATATGGTGAGCAGTACGTC. Translation: CASGIWSGYGEQYV.

This clone has a single count. The rearrangement uses TRBV4-2 and TRBJ2-2; 11 nucleotides agree with TRBD2. The CDR3 is made up of 16 amino acids. V dropped 4 bases and J dropped 0; count of bases not matched to a gene: 1. Per germline, CDR1 LGHNA and CDR2 YNFKEQ. DNA for the CDR3: TGTGCCAGCAGCCCGGGACTAGCGGCGAACACCGGGGAGCTGTTTTTT. This gives the protein CASSPGLAANTGELFF.

This chain links TRBV3-1 (or the pseudogene TRBV3-2) with TRBJ1-5; possibly TRBD1 for D (5 bases). Trimming took off 1 base at V and 8 bases at J, with 15 bases between the two ends. The CDR3 spans 15 residues. Germline CDR1 reads LGHDT; CDR2 reads YNNKEL (reference sequence). This CDR3 is CASSQVGVAGEPQHF. The CDR3 DNA reads as TGTGCCAGCAGCCAAGTCGGGGTCGCGGGGGAGCCCCAGCATTTT.